What follows are 3 T cell receptor beta chains derived from one specimen sequenced in a study of HIV-infected patients and healthy controls. Alpha and beta constant-region primers primed reverse transcription of approximately 500 ng RNA. Separate chain-specific third strand synthesis with multiplexing indices produced the alpha and beta libraries. TCRdb independently ran MiXCR on the 5' RACE reads; one entry per CDR3 protein. The data contain 15,000 to 20,000 distinct CDR3 sequences, about 5% of them singletons. Whole blood was used without fractionation, so all unsorted peripheral T cells were included. The sample was blood. The receptors were gathered from an adult in good health.

The chain couples TRBV19 to TRBJ1-4; D is unresolved. Germline assignment: CDR1 LNHDA and CDR2 SQIVND (reference sequence). This CDR3 region has 14 residues. V was shortened by 4 bases and J by 5 bases, with 11 bases between the two germline ends. The CDR3 sequence is CASSRTGENEKLFF. The CDR3 DNA reads TGTGCCAGTAGTAGGACGGGAGAGAATGAAAAACTGTTTTTT.

This clonotype has a count of ten or more. The V and J genes are TRBV12-3 or TRBV12-4 and TRBJ1-2; weak D call: TRBD1 (6 bases). The CDR3 loop spans 14 amino acids. With 7 bases removed from V and 6 bases from J, the gap between germline ends came to 18 bases. The CDR3 bases are TGTGCCAGCACCCCTGACAGGAGTAGGGATGGCTACACCTTC. It codes for CASTPDRSRDGYTF.

Judged by abundance, this clonotype is medium-sized. V usage is TRBV28 and J usage is TRBJ1-1, with TRBD1 matching over 12 bases. Per the germline V gene, CDR1 is MDHEN and CDR2 is SYDVKM. V shed 6 bases, J shed 4 bases, and the junction held 12 bases outside the gene matches. This CDR3 is built from 17 residues. DNA of the CDR3: TGTGCCAGCAGACCGGACTGGGGACAGGGGGCAGGCACTGAAGCTTTCTTT. Its protein product is CASRPDWGQGAGTEAFF.